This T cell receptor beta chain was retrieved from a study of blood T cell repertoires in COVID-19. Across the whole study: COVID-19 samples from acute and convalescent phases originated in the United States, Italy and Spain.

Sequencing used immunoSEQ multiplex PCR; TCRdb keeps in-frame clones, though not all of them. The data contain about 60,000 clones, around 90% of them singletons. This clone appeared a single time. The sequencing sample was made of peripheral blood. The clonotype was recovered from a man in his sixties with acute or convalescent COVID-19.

The CDR3 nucleotides are TGTGCCAGCAGCCCGTATTATGGGCACCGGGACACAGGTGGGAATGAGCAGTTCTTC. Its protein is CASSPYYGHRDTGGNEQFF. V and J are TRBV7-9 and TRBJ2-1, with a tentative D call TRBD1 (6 bases). V was pared by 5 bases and J by 7 bases, with 30 bases between. Germline loops: CDR1 SEHNR, CDR2 FQNEAQ (reference sequence). The CDR3 runs 19 residues. The whole variable domain, remainder taken from reference TRBV7-9 and TRBJ2-1, is DTGVSQNPRHKITKRGQNVTFRCDPISEHNRLYWYRQTLGQGPEFLTYFQNEAQLEKSRLLSDRFSAERPKGSFSTLEIQRTEQGDSAMYLCASSPYYGHRDTGGNEQFFGPGTRLTVL.